This T cell receptor beta chain was recovered during a study of blood T cell repertoires in COVID-19 (dated by TCRdb to 2019 to 2021). Some background on the complete study: Samples covering the acute and convalescent phases of COVID-19 were provided by collaborators in the United States, Italy and Spain. The material from the prospective study consisted of cDNA or gDNA derived from T cells, B-cell-depleted T cells, or PBMCs. The dataset comprised deeply sampled blood TCRbeta repertoires from subjects exposed to, actively infected with, or recovered from COVID-19. The repertoires were made available in a free public database intended to serve as a resource for research on the immune response to SARS-CoV-2. Samples came from the ongoing ImmuneRACE study (first 160 participants) plus 1,254 subjects from 6 global collaborators. The sample metadata nearly always contained a de-identified subject ID, COVID-19 status, age in years and sex. HLA class I and class II types, where available, came from metadata supplied by the sample provider rather than from assay-based typing.

The germline V gene encodes CDR1 PRHDT and CDR2 FYEKMQ (reference sequence). The CDR3 contains 16 residues, cysteine and phenylalanine counted. CDR3 DNA only is kept here, 48 bases in frame from base 1. Trimming removed 1 base from V and 9 bases from J; the gene matches leave 8 bases unexplained. Overall study results and their limits: How much clinical and demographic metadata was included differed by source and by participant, and the metadata was provided uncurated.

TCRbeta CDR3 regions were amplified from genomic DNA using the immunoSEQ Assay, a bias-controlled multiplex PCR. As for the original processing: The number of nucleated cells in each sample was estimated from the amplification of reference gene primers within the assay. To quantify the absolute abundance of each unique TCRbeta CDR3 rearrangement, sequence reads were collapsed and filtered. For each sample, productive Simpson clonality was calculated as the square root of Simpson's diversity index across productive rearrangements. In its TCRdb copy, this immuneACCESS table keeps in-frame sequences only and misses some clones. Where compared with another copy, unresolved V genes explain less than half of these, and the others have no known cause. V, J and clone size are those of that table, while D and trimming were read from the DNA. Present in this sample are more than 250,000 clones, about 87% of which were seen just once. The ten largest clonotypes hold roughly 5% of the sample.

In the prospective study, participants were about 18 to 90 years old, resided in about 25 geographic areas of the United States, and were enrolled through a virtual design. In the prospective study, cohorts were assigned on the basis of participant-reported clinical history obtained from a screening survey and a study questionnaire. For ImmuneRACE Cohort 3, a participant was defined as recovered based on two consecutive negative NP/OP PCR tests, clearance by a healthcare professional, or resolution of symptoms. Mobile phlebotomists in the prospective study collected whole blood, serum and a nasopharyngeal or oropharyngeal swab from every participant. Over a roughly two-month period, participants in the prospective study had the option of providing additional blood draws and questionnaires. Before DNA extraction, blood samples from the prospective study were shipped at room temperature or frozen.

Remarks on this clone: Its specific antigen is unknown. Base qualities were left out, and no much larger clone turns up one base away.

The sample was PBMCs or T cells enriched from blood (not recorded which). The receptor chain draws on TRBV13 and TRBJ1-6, and TRBD1 aligns with 8 junction nucleotides. The sequence came from a woman aged 25 to 39 who had recovered from COVID-19. The DNA reads TGTGCCAGCAGCTTAGCCTCTGACAGGGGCACTTCACCCCTCCACTTT. It specifies CASSLASDRGTSPLHF.